These 13 T cell receptor beta chains were sequenced from one sample in a study of T cell changes during pregnancy in multiple sclerosis. The protocol was immunoSEQ multiplex PCR, while the TCRdb copy is restricted to in-frame clones and leaves out a portion. The sample has around 80,000 clones, about 93% seen once; the top ten hold more than 0.95%. Sequences were derived from peripheral blood, sampled in the second trimester of pregnancy. The receptors were gathered from a female donor in good health, enrolled as a control in a pregnancy study.

The chain combines TRBV5-4 with TRBJ2-1, with D perhaps TRBD1 (6 bases). This CDR3 spans 16 amino acids. The V end was cut by 4 bases, the J end by 4 bases, with 18 bases between. Germline CDR1 is SGHNT and CDR2 is YYREEE (reference sequence). The CDR3, as DNA: TGTGCCAGCAGCGTCCAGGAGGCAGGGGCGTACAATGAGCAGTTCTTC. This sequence encodes CASSVQEAGAYNEQFF.

J is TRBJ2-2 and V is TRBV19; D unresolved. Germline CDR1 reads LNHDA; CDR2 reads SQIVND (reference sequence). V shed 5 bases and J shed 0 bases, with 10 bases lying between them. The CDR3 runs 15 residues. This chain's CDR3 is CASSLRGSNTGELFF. The CDR3 DNA sequence: TGTGCCAGTAGTCTTCGCGGTTCGAACACCGGGGAGCTGTTTTTT.

The chain joins TRBV28 to TRBJ1-2; 9 bases are a match to TRBD1. Germline lookup yields CDR1 MDHEN and CDR2 SYDVKM. V dropped 5 bases and J dropped 2; count of bases not matched to a gene: 21. This CDR3 has 20 residues. In DNA, the CDR3 is TGTGCCAGCAGTCCAGGGACAGGGCGGCTATATTTTCCCCTAAACTATGGCTACACCTTC. Encoded protein: CASSPGTGRLYFPLNYGYTF.

The V and J genes are TRBV11-2 and TRBJ2-1, with TRBD1 identical over 9 bases. V trimming: 2 bases; J trimming: 3 bases; junction bases outside the gene matches: 5. Germline values: CDR1 SGHAT, CDR2 FQNNGV. CDR3 length equals 16 residues. This CDR3 is CASSLYRDRDYNEQFF. The CDR3 DNA reads as TGTGCCAGCAGCTTATACCGGGACAGGGACTACAATGAGCAGTTCTTC.

The chain has TRBV5-1 and TRBJ2-3; 7 nucleotides align to TRBD1. The CDR3 runs to 13 residues. Germline CDR1 is SGHRS and CDR2 is YFSETQ. Trimming at V came to 4 bases and at J to 6 bases, leaving 5 bases not matched to a gene. The CDR3 bases are TGCGCCAGCAGCAGAGACAGGGTGGATACGCAGTATTTT. Its translation: CASSRDRVDTQYF.

This rearrangement joins TRBV27 to TRBJ2-7; 7 bases are a match to TRBD1. The CDR3 totals 14 residues. Germline CDR1 is MNHEY and CDR2 is SMNVEV (reference sequence). Trimming cost V 9 bases and J 2 bases; bases outside gene matches: 10. The CDR3 DNA reads TGTGCCAGTCGTGTCGGGACAGAGGCCTACGAGCAGTACTTC. It codes for CASRVGTEAYEQYF.

The genes are TRBV28 and TRBJ2-1; 9 nucleotides line up with TRBD2. Per the germline V gene, CDR1 is MDHEN and CDR2 is SYDVKM. Trimming at V came to 4 bases and at J to 7 bases, leaving 14 bases not matched to a gene. The CDR3 loop spans 17 amino acids. The CDR3 coding sequence is TGTGCCAGCAGTTCCTTTGGAGCGGGAGGCTTCCGGAATGAGCAGTTCTTC. It translates to CASSSFGAGGFRNEQFF.

V is TRBV15 and J is TRBJ1-5; D uncertain. V lost 0 bases, J lost 9 bases, and 15 bases lay in between. The germline V gene has CDR1 LNHNV and CDR2 YYDKDF (reference sequence). The CDR3 has 15 amino acids. The CDR3 DNA follows: TGTGCCACCAGCAGAGATCCGGGCGGGCATTCGCCCCAGCATTTT. This sequence encodes CATSRDPGGHSPQHF.

V gene TRBV10-3 combines with J gene TRBJ2-5; 9 bases are shared with TRBD2. Germline values: CDR1 ENHRY, CDR2 SYGVKD. Germline trimming cut 0 bases from V and 7 bases from J; bases unmatched to any gene: 6. This CDR3 comprises 15 residues. CDR3 sequence (DNA): TGTGCCATCAGTGAGTCCGGCGGGAGGGCGGGGACCCAGTACTTC. Translated: CAISESGGRAGTQYF.

The rearrangement uses TRBV5-1 and TRBJ2-1; tentative D call: TRBD2 (5 bases). The V gene's germline CDR1 is SGHRS and CDR2 YFSETQ. The CDR3 runs 21 residues. Trimming cost V 7 bases and J 6 bases, with 38 bases left between them. In DNA, the CDR3 is TGCGCCAGCTGTGTTTCTTGTTCGTCGGGTCCCCCCTTCCGAGGGAGCAATGAGCAGTTCTTC. It codes for CASCVSCSSGPPFRGSNEQFF.

This chain links TRBV5-1 with TRBJ1-1; TRBD1 agrees at 10 bases. After removal of 3 bases from V and 0 bases from J, the junction contained 5 bases not matched to a gene. The length of the CDR3 is 16 residues. CDR1 and CDR2 from the germline V gene are SGHRS and YFSETQ. CDR3 coding DNA: TGCGCCAGCAGCTCGGGACAGGGGTCTCTGAACACTGAAGCTTTCTTT. It specifies CASSSGQGSLNTEAFF.

The V gene is TRBV5-1, the J gene TRBJ2-1; tentative D call: TRBD1 (5 bases). This CDR3 has 15 amino acids. V was cut by 2 bases and J by 2 bases, with 11 bases left in between. Germline V gene lookup returns CDR1 SGHRS and CDR2 YFSETQ. This CDR3 is CASSFDSTTYNEQFF. In nucleotides, the CDR3 is TGCGCCAGCAGCTTTGACAGCACTACCTACAATGAGCAGTTCTTC.

CDR3 DNA: TGCGCCAGCAGCTTGGCAGGGGGCGGTAGGTCTGGAAACACCATATATTTT. Residues: CASSLAGGGRSGNTIYF. The chain joins TRBV5-1 to TRBJ1-3; 8 nucleotides match TRBD1. V trimming: 0 bases; J trimming: 1 base; junction bases outside the gene matches: 6. The CDR3 has 17 residues. Germline V gives CDR1 SGHRS, CDR2 YFSETQ. Full variable domain (rest looked up from reference TRBV5-1 and TRBJ1-3): KAGVTQTPRYLIKTRGQQVTLSCSPISGHRSVSWYQQTPGQGLQFLFEYFSETQRNKGNFPGRFSGRQFSNSRSEMNVSTLELGDSALYLCASSLAGGGRSGNTIYFGEGSWLTVV.